This T cell receptor (beta chain) was sequenced during a study of shared T cell receptors in the human thymus. V lost 3 bases and J lost 2, with 11 bases in between. This CDR3 is built from 16 residues. Germline V gene data show CDR1 as MNHEY and CDR2 as SMNVEV (reference sequence). This clone was counted a single time. Profiled with immunoSEQ multiplex PCR; TCRdb holds only in-frame clones, not every one. The profile shows 55,000 to 75,000 clones, about 95% of them singletons. The sequence derives from a human donor. The rearrangement links TRBV27 to TRBJ1-6; D remains ambiguous. The sequenced material came from thymocytes. The CDR3 bases are TGTGCCAGCAGTTTTCAGTCGGTCCCCTATAATTCACCCCTCCACTTT. Its translation is CASSFQSVPYNSPLHF.